This TCR beta chain was sequenced during a study of shared clonotypes between healthy human individuals (dated by TCRdb to about 2020). Looking at the study overall: The cohort included three men and a couple of women between 18 and 49 years of age. Blood TCR repertoires of a handful of healthy adults were deeply sequenced to estimate repertoire size and the extent of clonotype sharing between individuals. To increase sequencing depth and limit assay-specific biases, TCR repertoire library preparation and sequencing were carried out by different laboratories using diverse techniques. Between about 0.94 and 10 billion PBMCs per donor were obtained by leukapheresis.

As regards this clone: Its antigen is unknown. No base quality information exists; no much larger clone differs at one position.

TCR CDR3 regions were amplified from genomic DNA by multiplex PCR using the deep immunoSEQ assay. Extracted genomic DNA from each cell subset was spread evenly across all wells of several immunoSEQ 96-well plates, with each plate serving as a replicate. Each replicate PCR for unsorted PBMC received roughly 300 ng genomic DNA, equal to 30,000 to 35,000 T cell genomes. Ten immunoSEQ deep assay plates were used to sequence the unsorted PBMC genomic DNA. Purified libraries were quantified with a Qubit 3.0 fluorometer, sized on a Bioanalyzer 2100, and re-quantified with the KAPA Library Quantification kit. Every immunoSEQ 96-well plate was sequenced on a dedicated single-read 150-cycle Illumina NextSeq 550 flow cell. Per the source publication's procedure: Because the immunoSEQ output included only junctional sequences and no quality scores, the filtering could not be the same as the filtering used for full-length reads. Sequences were annotated with PyIR, a Python wrapper for IgBLAST v1.9, using IMGT germline references to assign V/J genes and CDR3. Reads were filtered out if the reads had weak V/J assignments (E-value above 1e-6), no CDR3, stop codons, out-of-frame junctions, or ambiguous translated residues. V3J clonotypes were defined by identical inferred V gene, J gene, and CDR3 amino acid sequence. To compute the percentage overlap between repertoires, the number of shared unique clonotypes was divided by the size of the smaller repertoire. RTK rarefaction, the Chao1 estimator, and Recon v2.1 estimates of unobserved clonotypes were used to assess repertoire richness. TCRdb obtained this table from immuneACCESS and retained in-frame rearrangements with V and J assigned. These tables miss some clones; where compared with another copy, unresolved V genes account for less than half of the shortfall, and the remainder is unexplained. The V and J calls and the clone size are those of that table, but D and trimming were determined from the DNA. The sample records approximately 440,000 clones, approximately 71% of which are singletons. In total, the top ten clones hold 12% of the sample.

Donors were healthy HIV-negative adults with no recently reported acute infections or vaccinations. Every donor was a Caucasian adult living in Nashville, Tennessee, USA. For unsorted samples, 100 million or so PBMCs were counted, and genomic DNA was extracted using the QIAamp DNA Blood Mini kit. After blood collection by leukapheresis, PBMCs were isolated using Ficoll-Histopaque density gradient centrifugation and then cryopreserved in the vapor phase of liquid nitrogen. Trimming costs V 5 bases and J 1 base, and their ends lie 16 bases apart. CDR1 and CDR2 were assigned from the germline V gene as MDHEN and SYDVKM. The CDR3, cysteine through phenylalanine, is 16 amino acids long. Just CDR3 DNA is preserved here, 48 bases in frame from base 1. Here is what the overall study found, with its caveats: The small number of donors limited the genetic and exposure-history diversity represented. Pairwise subsampling led to the expectation that sequencing depth would affect the degree of clonotype sharing among donors. Sampling was restricted to blood, and TCR repertoires in tissue are likely to differ from TCR repertoires in blood.

The sequence was obtained from a middle-aged woman in good health. Some clones in this sample may be carry-over from other donors' samples. Sequencing used PBMCs. The sequence links TRBV28 to TRBJ2-3; the D region possibly corresponds to TRBD1 (7 bases align). The DNA sequence is TGTGCCAGCAGTCCCCCGGCCAGGGGGGGCACAGATACGCAGTATTTT. Translated, this is CASSPPARGGTDTQYF.